This is a list of T cell receptor beta chains from one sample in a study of blood T cells in healthy people across ages. TCRdb used MiXCR to reprocess the 5' RACE reads, holding one entry per CDR3 protein. Of fewer than 750,000 distinct CDR3 sequences in the sample, 40% to 65% were seen once. The specimen was blood. All receptors derive from a woman aged 80 or over in good health. CDR3s include the opening cysteine and the closing phenylalanine or tryptophan. The D gene is left open where the match is weak. Only some rows state a clone size, as once, few, many or a class for expanded clones.

v_call,clone_size,d_call,j_call,cdr3_nt,cdr3_aa
TRBV24-1,-,-,TRBJ2-3,TGTGCCACCAGTGATTTCGGGAGATCAGATACGCAGTATTTT,CATSDFGRSDTQYF
TRBV7-9,many,-,TRBJ2-7,TGTGCCAGCAGCTACCCAAAAGGGGGGAACTCCTACGAGCAGTACTTC,CASSYPKGGNSYEQYF
TRBV2,-,TRBD2,TRBJ2-1,TGTGCCAGCAGTGAACTAGGACTAGCGGGGGGTAGCGAGCAGTTCTTC,CASSELGLAGGSEQFF
TRBV20-1,-,-,TRBJ2-1,TGCAGTGCTAGAGATTTCGGCGGGAAAAAAGGCAATGAGCAGTTCTTC,CSARDFGGKKGNEQFF
TRBV6-5,-,-,TRBJ1-6,TGTCCCAGCAGCCCCAGGGCCTATAATTCACCCCTCCACTTT,CPSSPRAYNSPLHF
TRBV28,many,-,TRBJ2-3,TGTGCCAGCAGTTTTAGTATACGCCTGGGGAGAGATACGCAGTATTTT,CASSFSIRLGRDTQYF
TRBV29-1,-,TRBD1,TRBJ2-7,TGCAGCGTTCAACCGGGACAGGGACTGTACGAGCAGTACTTC,CSVQPGQGLYEQYF
TRBV7-2,many,-,TRBJ2-5,TGTGCCAGCAGAACAACGGAGACCCAGTACTTC,CASRTTETQYF
TRBV28,-,TRBD1,TRBJ2-4,TGTGCCAGCAGTTTATTTCGGCAGGGGGCGTTGGAGAGTGCCAAAAACATTCAGTACTTC,CASSLFRQGALESAKNIQYF
TRBV20-1,-,-,TRBJ2-4,TGCAGTGCTGGATCTGGACAGCCTAAGAGGAAAAACATTCAGTACTTC,CSAGSGQPKRKNIQYF
TRBV10-3,many,TRBD1,TRBJ1-5,TGTGCCATCAGTGATCCCGGACAGGGTTACAATCAGCCCCAGCATTTT,CAISDPGQGYNQPQHF
TRBV6-5,-,TRBD1,TRBJ1-2,TGTGCCAGCCGTCCAGACAGGGACGGAGACTATGGCTACACCTTC,CASRPDRDGDYGYTF
TRBV29-1,-,-,TRBJ2-7,TGCGGATCCTCCGGGGAGAGCTCCTACGAGCAGTACTTC,CGSSGESSYEQYF
TRBV28,few,-,TRBJ2-4,TGTGCCAGCAGTTTCTCGGGAAAAGCGGGCACTACAACCTTAGCCAAAAACATTCAGTACTTC,CASSFSGKAGTTTLAKNIQYF
TRBV18,-,TRBD2,TRBJ2-3,TGTGCCAGCTCACCGCTACCAACCCTAGCGGGAGGGCCAGATACGCAGTATTTT,CASSPLPTLAGGPDTQYF
TRBV24-1,many,-,TRBJ2-4,TGTGCCACCAGTGATTCGGGGCCTCAAAACATTCAGTACTTC,CATSDSGPQNIQYF
TRBV12-5,once,TRBD1,TRBJ2-7,TGTGCTAGTGGTTTTGCGCCACCGGGACAGACCTACGAGCAGTACTTC,CASGFAPPGQTYEQYF
TRBV29-1,-,-,TRBJ1-2,TGCAGCGTAGCAAGCTATGGCTACACCTTC,CSVASYGYTF
TRBV28,-,TRBD2,TRBJ2-3,TGTGCCAGCAGCCTGGGTGGGAGGGCAACTGATACGCAGTATTTT,CASSLGGRATDTQYF
TRBV4-2,few,-,TRBJ1-1,TGTGCCAGCAGCCAAAATTCGGGCGAGGGGAGGCCTGAAGCTTTCTTT,CASSQNSGEGRPEAFF
TRBV6-2/TRBV6-3,-,TRBD1,TRBJ1-1,TGTGCCAGCCGAAGGGGGCATTCCAACACTGAAGCTTTCTTT,CASRRGHSNTEAFF
TRBV7-2,-,-,TRBJ1-1,TGTGCCAGCAGCTCGAGACCGTTACTGAACACTGAAGCTTTCTTT,CASSSRPLLNTEAFF
TRBV7-9,-,-,TRBJ2-3,TGTGCCAGCAGCTCTACGGGGGTTAGAGCAGATACGCAGTATTTT,CASSSTGVRADTQYF
TRBV20-1,-,-,TRBJ1-2,TGCAGTGCTAGATATGGCGCTTGGGGCTACACCTTC,CSARYGAWGYTF
TRBV7-2,many,-,TRBJ2-3,TGTGCCAGCAGCGTAGTGACAGATACGCAGTATTTT,CASSVVTDTQYF
TRBV27,few,TRBD2,TRBJ2-3,TGTGCCAGCAGTCTTACCAAGACTAGCGGGGGCCGAGGAGATACGCAGTATTTT,CASSLTKTSGGRGDTQYF
TRBV28,-,TRBD1,TRBJ2-4,TGTGCCAGCAGATGGACAGGGAACAAAAACATTCAGTACTTC,CASRWTGNKNIQYF
TRBV3-1,few,TRBD2,TRBJ2-2,TGTGCCAGCAGCCTAACTAGCGGGGGGGCCGGGGAGCTGTTTTTT,CASSLTSGGAGELFF
TRBV6-6,few,-,TRBJ1-3,TGTGCCAGCATCGGGGGGGGAACCATATATTTT,CASIGGGTIYF
TRBV20-1,-,-,TRBJ2-5,TGCAGTGCAGGGTCTAATAGGGAGGCCCAGTACTTC,CSAGSNREAQYF
TRBV4-1,-,TRBD2,TRBJ2-1,TGCGCCAGCAGACTAATGACGGGACTAGCGCTCTACAATGAGCAGTTCTTC,CASRLMTGLALYNEQFF
TRBV2,-,-,TRBJ2-1,TGTGCCAGCAGTGAAGAGGGCAATGAGCAGTTCTTC,CASSEEGNEQFF
TRBV9,many,-,TRBJ2-1,TGTGCCAGCAGCTATTACCCTGGGGGCGACAATGAGCAGTTCTTC,CASSYYPGGDNEQFF
TRBV7-6,few,TRBD1,TRBJ1-1,TGTGCCAGCAGCTTAGGGGGACAGGGAACAAACACTGAAGCTTTCTTT,CASSLGGQGTNTEAFF
TRBV3-1,-,TRBD1,TRBJ1-6,TGTGCCAGCAGCCAAGGAGGGACAGGGGATTCACCCCTCCACTTT,CASSQGGTGDSPLHF
TRBV29-1,few,TRBD1,TRBJ2-7,TGCAGCGTTGATGGACAGGGGCCTTACGAGCAGTACTTC,CSVDGQGPYEQYF
TRBV12-3/TRBV12-4,-,TRBD1,TRBJ1-6,TGTGCCAGCAGCCGGGGACAGGGCACTTCACCCCTCCACTTT,CASSRGQGTSPLHF
TRBV29-1,-,-,TRBJ2-5,TGCAGCGTTAACAGGGAAGAGACCCAGTACTTC,CSVNREETQYF
TRBV29-1,many,TRBD2,TRBJ2-1,TGCAGCGTTGCGGCGGGAGTAAGAAGCAATGAGCAGTTCTTC,CSVAAGVRSNEQFF
TRBV7-2,-,TRBD2,TRBJ2-7,TGTGCCAGCAGCCCGCGGACTAGCTTGTTCGAGCAGTACTTC,CASSPRTSLFEQYF